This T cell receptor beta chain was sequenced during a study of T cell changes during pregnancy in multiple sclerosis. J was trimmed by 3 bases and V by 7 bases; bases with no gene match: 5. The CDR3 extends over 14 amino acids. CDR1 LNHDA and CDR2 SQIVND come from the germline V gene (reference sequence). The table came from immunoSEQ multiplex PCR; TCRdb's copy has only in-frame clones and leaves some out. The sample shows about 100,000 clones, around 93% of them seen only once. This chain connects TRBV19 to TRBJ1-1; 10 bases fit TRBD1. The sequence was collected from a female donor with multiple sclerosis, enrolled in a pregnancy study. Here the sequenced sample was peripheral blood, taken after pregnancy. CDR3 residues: CASTPTGGYTEAFF. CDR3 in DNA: TGTGCCAGTACCCCGACAGGGGGCTACACTGAAGCTTTCTTT.